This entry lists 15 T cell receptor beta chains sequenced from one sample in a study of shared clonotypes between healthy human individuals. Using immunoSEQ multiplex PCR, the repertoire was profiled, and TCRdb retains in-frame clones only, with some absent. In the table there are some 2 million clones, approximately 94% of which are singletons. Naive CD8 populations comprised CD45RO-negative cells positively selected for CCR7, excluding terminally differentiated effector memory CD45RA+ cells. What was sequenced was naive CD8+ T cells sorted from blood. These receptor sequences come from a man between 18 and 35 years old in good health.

DNA of the CDR3: TGTGCCAGCAGTGCCGCGGGGGGCGAGGAAGAGACCCAGTACTTC. Protein: CASSAAGGEEETQYF. The V gene is TRBV2, the J gene TRBJ2-5, with 8 bases fitting TRBD2. This CDR3 spans 15 amino acids. With V trimmed by 4 bases and J by 3 bases, 7 bases remained unmatched. Germline values: CDR1 SNHLY, CDR2 FYNNEI. Variable domain in full (rest from reference TRBV2 and TRBJ2-5): EPEVTQTPSHQVTQMGQEVILRCVPISNHLYFYWYRQILGQKVEFLVSFYNNEISEKSEIFDDQFSVERPDGSNFTLKIRSTKLEDSAMYFCASSAAGGEEETQYFGPGTRLLVL.

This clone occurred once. This chain's CDR3 is CASSQSLLDPIYNEQFF. For the CDR3, the DNA is TGTGCCAGCAGCCAATCCCTCTTGGACCCAATTTACAATGAGCAGTTCTTC. This chain connects TRBV4-2 to TRBJ2-1, with D unclear. V dropped 2 bases and J dropped 4 bases, with 18 bases sitting between them. The CDR3 sequence is 17 residues long. In germline, CDR1 is LGHNA, CDR2 YNFKEQ.

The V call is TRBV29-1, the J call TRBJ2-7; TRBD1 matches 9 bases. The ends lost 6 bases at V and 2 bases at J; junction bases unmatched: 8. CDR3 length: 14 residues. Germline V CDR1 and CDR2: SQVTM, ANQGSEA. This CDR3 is CSVRGGQGPYEQYF. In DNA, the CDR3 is TGCAGCGTGAGGGGAGGACAGGGGCCCTACGAGCAGTACTTC.

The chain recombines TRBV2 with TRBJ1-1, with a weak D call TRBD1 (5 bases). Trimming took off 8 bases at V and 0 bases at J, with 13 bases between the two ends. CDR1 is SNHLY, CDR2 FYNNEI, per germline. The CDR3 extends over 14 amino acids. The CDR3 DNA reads TGTGCCAGCCCCACCACAGGAGTGAACACTGAAGCTTTCTTT. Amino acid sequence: CASPTTGVNTEAFF.

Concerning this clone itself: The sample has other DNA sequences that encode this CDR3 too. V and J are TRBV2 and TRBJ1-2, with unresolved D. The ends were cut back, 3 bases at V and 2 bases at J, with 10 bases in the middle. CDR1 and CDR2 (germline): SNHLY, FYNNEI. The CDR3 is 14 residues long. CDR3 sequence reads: CASSEAGLNYGYTF. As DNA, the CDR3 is TGTGCCAGCAGTGAGGCAGGATTAAACTATGGCTACACCTTC.

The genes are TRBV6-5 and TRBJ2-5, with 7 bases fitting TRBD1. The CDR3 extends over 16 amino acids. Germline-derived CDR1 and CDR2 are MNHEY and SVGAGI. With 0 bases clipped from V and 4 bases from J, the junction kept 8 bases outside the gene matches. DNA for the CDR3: TGTGCCAGCAGTTACTCTGCCCGACAGGGTCCAGAGACCCAGTACTTC. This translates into CASSYSARQGPETQYF.

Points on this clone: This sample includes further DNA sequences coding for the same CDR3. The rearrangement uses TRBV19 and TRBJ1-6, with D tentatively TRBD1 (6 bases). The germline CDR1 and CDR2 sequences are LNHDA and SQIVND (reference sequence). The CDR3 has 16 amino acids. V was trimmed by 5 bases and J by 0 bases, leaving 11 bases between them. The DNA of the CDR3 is TGTGCCAGTAGTCCCACAGGGAGCTCCTATAATTCACCCCTCCACTTT. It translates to CASSPTGSSYNSPLHF.

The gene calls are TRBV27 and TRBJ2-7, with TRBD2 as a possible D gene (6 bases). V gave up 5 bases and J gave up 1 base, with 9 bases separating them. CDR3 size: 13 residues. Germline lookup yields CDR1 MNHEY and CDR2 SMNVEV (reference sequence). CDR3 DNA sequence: TGTGCCAGCAGTGCTAGCGTTTCCTACGAGCAGTACTTC. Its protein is CASSASVSYEQYF.

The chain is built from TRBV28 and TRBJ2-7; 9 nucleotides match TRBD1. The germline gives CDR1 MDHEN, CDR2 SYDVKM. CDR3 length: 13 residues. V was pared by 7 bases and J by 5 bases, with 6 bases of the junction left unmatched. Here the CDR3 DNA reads TGTGCCAGCAAAATACAGGGGGCGCACGAGCAGTACTTC. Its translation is CASKIQGAHEQYF.

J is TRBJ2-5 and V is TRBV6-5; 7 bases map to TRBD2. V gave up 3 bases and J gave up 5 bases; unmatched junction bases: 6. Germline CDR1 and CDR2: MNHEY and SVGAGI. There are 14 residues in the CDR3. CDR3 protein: CASSYGAGMETQYF. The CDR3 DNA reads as TGTGCCAGCAGTTATGGAGCGGGGATGGAGACCCAGTACTTC.

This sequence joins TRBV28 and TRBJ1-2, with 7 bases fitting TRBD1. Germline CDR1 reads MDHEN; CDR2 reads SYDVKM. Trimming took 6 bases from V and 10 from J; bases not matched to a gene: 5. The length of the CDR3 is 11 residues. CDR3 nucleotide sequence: TGTGCCAGCAGAACCGGGACAGACTACACCTTC. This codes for CASRTGTDYTF.

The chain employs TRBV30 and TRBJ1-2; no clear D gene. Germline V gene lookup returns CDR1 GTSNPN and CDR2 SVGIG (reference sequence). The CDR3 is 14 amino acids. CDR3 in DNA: TGTGCTGTAGGAGAGACGGGGTCTAACTATGGCTACACCTTC. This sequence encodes CAVGETGSNYGYTF.

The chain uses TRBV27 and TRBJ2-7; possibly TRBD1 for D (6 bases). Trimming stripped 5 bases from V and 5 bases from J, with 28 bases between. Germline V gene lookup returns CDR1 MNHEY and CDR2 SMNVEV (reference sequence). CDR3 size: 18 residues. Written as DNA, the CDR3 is TGTGCCAGCAGTCCGCCCCCTAGGGGGATATTTGGGGTCGACGAGCAGTACTTC. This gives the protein CASSPPPRGIFGVDEQYF.

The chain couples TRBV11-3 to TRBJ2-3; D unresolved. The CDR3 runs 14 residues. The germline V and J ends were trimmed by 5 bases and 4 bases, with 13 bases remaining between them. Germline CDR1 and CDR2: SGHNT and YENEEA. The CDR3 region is CASSPRNFPDTQYF. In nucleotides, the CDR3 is TGTGCCAGCAGCCCCCGGAACTTCCCAGATACGCAGTATTTT.

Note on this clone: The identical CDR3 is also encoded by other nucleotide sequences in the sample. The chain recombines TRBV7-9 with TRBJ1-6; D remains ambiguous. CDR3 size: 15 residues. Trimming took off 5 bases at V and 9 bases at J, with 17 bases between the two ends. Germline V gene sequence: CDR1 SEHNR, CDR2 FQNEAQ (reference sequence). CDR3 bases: TGTGCCAGCAGCGACACGAGGGAAGGAGTTTCACCCCTCCACTTT. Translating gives CASSDTREGVSPLHF.